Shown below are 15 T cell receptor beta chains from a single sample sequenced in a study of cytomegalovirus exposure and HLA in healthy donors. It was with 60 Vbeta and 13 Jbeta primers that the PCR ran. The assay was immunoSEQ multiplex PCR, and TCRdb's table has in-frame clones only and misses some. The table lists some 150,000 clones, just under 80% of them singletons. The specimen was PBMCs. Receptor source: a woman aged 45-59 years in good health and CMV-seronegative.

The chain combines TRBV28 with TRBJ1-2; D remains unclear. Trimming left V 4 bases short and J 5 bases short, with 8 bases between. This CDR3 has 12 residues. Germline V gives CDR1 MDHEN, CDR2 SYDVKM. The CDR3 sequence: CASSYSQYGYTF. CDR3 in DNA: TGTGCCAGCAGTTACAGCCAGTATGGCTACACCTTC.

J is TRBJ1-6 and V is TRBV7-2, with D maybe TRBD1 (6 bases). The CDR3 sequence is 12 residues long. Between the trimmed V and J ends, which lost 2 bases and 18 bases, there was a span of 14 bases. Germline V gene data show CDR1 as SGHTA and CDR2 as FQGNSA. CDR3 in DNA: TGTGCCAGCAGCTTACGGGACACGTATCCCCACTTT. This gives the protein CASSLRDTYPHF.

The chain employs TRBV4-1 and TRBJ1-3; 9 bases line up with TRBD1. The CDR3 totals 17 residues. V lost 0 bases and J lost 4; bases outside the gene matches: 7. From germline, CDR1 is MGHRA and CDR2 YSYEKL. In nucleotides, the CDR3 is TGCGCCAGCAGCCAAGAGGGACAGGGAGCGGGGGGAAACACCATATATTTT. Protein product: CASSQEGQGAGGNTIYF.

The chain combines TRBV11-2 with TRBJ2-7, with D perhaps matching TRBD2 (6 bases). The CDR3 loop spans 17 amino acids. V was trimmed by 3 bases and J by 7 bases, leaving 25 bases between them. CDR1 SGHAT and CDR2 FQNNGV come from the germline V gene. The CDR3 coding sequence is TGTGCCAGCAGCTTTCCTTCCGCGGGGACCAGACTCGGAGAGCAGTACTTC. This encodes CASSFPSAGTRLGEQYF.

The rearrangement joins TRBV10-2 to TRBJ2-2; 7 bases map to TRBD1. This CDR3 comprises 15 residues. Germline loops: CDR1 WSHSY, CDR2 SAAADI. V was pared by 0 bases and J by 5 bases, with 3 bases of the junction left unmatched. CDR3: CASSESTGWTGELFF. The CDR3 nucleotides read TGCGCCAGCAGTGAGTCGACAGGGTGGACCGGGGAGCTGTTTTTT.

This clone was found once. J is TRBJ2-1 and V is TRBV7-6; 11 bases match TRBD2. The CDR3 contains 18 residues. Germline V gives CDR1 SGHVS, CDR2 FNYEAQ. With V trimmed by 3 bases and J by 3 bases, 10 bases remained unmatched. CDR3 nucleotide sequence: TGTGCCAGCAGCTTGGTTAGCGGGGGGGCTTATATCTACAATGAGCAGTTCTTC. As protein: CASSLVSGGAYIYNEQFF.

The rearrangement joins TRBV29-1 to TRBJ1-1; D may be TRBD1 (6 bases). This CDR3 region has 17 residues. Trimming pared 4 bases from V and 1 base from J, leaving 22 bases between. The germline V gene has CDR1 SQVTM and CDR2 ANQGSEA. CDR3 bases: TGCAGCGTTGTCGGGACACCGCTTGAATGGGCGAACACTGAAGCTTTCTTT. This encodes CSVVGTPLEWANTEAFF.

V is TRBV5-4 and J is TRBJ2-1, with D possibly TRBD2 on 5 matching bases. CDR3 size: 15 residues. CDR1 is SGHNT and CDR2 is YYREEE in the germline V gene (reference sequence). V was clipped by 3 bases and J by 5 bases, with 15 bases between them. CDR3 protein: CASSSTGEGHNEQFF. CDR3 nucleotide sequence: TGTGCCAGCAGCTCAACCGGGGAAGGCCACAATGAGCAGTTCTTC.

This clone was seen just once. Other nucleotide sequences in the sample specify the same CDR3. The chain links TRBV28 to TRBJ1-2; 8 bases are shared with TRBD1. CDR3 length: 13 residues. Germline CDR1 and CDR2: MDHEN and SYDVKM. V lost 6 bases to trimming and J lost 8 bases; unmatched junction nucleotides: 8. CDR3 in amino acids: CASSPGQGGGYTF. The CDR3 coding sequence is TGTGCCAGCAGCCCTGGACAGGGTGGCGGCTACACCTTC.

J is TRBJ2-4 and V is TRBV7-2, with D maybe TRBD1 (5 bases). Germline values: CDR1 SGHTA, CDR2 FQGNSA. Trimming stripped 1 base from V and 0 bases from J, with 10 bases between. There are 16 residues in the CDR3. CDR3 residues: CASSLVSGIAKNIQYF. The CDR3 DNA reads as TGTGCCAGCAGCTTAGTTTCAGGGATAGCCAAAAACATTCAGTACTTC.

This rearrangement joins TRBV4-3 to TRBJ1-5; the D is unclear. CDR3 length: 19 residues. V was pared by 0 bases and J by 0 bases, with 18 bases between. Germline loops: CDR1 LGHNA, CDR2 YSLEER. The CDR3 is CASSQDQRGPESSNQPQHF. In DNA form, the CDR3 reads TGCGCCAGCAGCCAAGATCAAAGAGGGCCCGAGAGTAGCAATCAGCCCCAGCATTTT.

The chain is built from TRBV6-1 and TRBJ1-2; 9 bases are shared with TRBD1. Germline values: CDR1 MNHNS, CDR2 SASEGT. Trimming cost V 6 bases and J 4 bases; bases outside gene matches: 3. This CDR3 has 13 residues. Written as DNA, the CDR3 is TGTGCCAGCAGGGGACAGGGAGGCTATGGCTACACCTTC. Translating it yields CASRGQGGYGYTF.

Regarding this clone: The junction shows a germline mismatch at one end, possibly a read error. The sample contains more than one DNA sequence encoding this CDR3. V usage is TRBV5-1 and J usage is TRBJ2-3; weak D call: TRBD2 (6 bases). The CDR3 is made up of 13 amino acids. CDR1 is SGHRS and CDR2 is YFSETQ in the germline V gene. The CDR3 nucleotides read TGCGCCAGCAGCTTTGGGGGGTCGGATACGCAGTATTTC. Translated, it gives CASSFGGSDTQYF. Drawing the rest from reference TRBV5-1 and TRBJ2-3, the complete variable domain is KAGVTQTPRYLIKTRGQQVTLSCSPISGHRSVSWYQQTPGQGLQFLFEYFSETQRNKGNFPGRFSGRQFSNSRSEMNVSTLELGDSALYLCASSFGGSDTQYFGPGTRLTVL.

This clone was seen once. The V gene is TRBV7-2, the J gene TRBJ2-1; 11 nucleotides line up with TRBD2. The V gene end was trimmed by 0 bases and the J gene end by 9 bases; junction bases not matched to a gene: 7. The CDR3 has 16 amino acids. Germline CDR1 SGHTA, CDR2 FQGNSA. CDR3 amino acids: CASSLARLAGGSEQFF. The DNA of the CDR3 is TGTGCCAGCAGCTTAGCGCGGCTAGCGGGAGGATCTGAGCAGTTCTTC. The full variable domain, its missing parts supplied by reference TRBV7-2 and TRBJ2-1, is GAGVSQSPSNKVTEKGKDVELRCDPISGHTALYWYRQSLGQGLEFLIYFQGNSAPDKSGLPSDRFSAERTGGSVSTLTIQRTQQEDSAVYLCASSLARLAGGSEQFFGPGTRLTVL.

The CDR3 coding sequence is TGCGCCAGCAGCCAAGAGGTTGTTGGGCACCACACCGGGGAGCTGTTTTTT. Residues: CASSQEVVGHHTGELFF. V and J are TRBV4-3 and TRBJ2-2, with no clear D. V gave up 0 bases and J gave up 3 bases, with 14 bases separating them. This CDR3 has 17 amino acids. In germline, CDR1 is LGHNA, CDR2 YSLEER.